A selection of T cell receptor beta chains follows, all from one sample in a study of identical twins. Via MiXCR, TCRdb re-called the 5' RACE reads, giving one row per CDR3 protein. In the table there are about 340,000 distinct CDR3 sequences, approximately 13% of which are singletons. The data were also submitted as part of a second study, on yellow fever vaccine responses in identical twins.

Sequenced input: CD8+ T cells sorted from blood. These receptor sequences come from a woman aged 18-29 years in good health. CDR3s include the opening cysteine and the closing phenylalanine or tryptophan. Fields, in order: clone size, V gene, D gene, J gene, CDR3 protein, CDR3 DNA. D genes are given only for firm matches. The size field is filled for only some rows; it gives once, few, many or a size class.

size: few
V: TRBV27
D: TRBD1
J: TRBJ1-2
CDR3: CASSLSTPGQQTF
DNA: TGTGCCAGCAGTTTATCGACCCCGGGACAGCAAACCTTC

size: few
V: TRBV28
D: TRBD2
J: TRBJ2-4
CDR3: CASTLLRLAGGSFDKNIQYF
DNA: TGTGCCAGCACCCTCTTGCGTCTAGCGGGAGGGTCTTTTGACAAAAACATTCAGTACTTC

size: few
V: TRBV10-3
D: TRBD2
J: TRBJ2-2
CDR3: CAISEGLAGDPATGELFF
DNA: TGTGCCATCAGTGAGGGGCTAGCGGGAGATCCGGCCACCGGGGAGCTGTTTTTT

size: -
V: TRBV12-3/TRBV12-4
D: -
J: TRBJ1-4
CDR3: CASSPPDRKNEKLFF
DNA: TGTGCCAGCAGTCCCCCGGACCGAAAAAATGAAAAACTGTTTTTT

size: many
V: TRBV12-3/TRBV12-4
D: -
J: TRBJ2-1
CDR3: CASSLGSNEQFF
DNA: TGTGCCAGCAGTTTAGGTTCGAACGAGCAGTTCTTC

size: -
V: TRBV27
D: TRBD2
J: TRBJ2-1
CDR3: CASSFGPPSGTSGHNEQFF
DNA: TGTGCCAGCAGTTTTGGTCCCCCCTCCGGGACTAGCGGCCACAATGAGCAGTTCTTC

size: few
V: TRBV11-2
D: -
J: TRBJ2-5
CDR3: CASSLGGGAGQETQYF
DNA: TGTGCCAGCAGCTTAGGCGGGGGCGCCGGGCAAGAGACCCAGTACTTC

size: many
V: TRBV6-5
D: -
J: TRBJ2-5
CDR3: CASSGSFETQYF
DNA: TGTGCCAGCAGTGGGTCATTCGAGACCCAGTACTTC

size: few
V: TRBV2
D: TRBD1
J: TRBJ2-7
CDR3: CAFLGQTMYEQYF
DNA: TGTGCTTTTCTGGGACAGACTATGTACGAGCAGTACTTC

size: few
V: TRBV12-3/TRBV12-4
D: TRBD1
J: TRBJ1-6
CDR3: CASQGQGNSPLHF
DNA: TGTGCCAGCCAAGGACAGGGGAATTCACCCCTCCACTTT

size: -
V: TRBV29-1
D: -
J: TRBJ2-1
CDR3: CSVGGTASYNEQFF
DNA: TGCAGCGTTGGGGGGACTGCGTCCTACAATGAGCAGTTCTTC

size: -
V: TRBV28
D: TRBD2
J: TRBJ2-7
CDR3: CASSQLALAVYYEQYF
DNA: TGTGCCAGCAGTCAACTCGCCCTAGCGGTATACTACGAGCAGTACTTC

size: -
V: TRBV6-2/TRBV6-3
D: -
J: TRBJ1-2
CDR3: CASSYSQGYGYTF
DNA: TGTGCCAGCAGTTACTCCCAGGGCTATGGCTACACCTTC

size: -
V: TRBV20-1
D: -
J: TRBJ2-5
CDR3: CSAYDRTYQETQYF
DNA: TGCAGTGCTTACGACAGGACGTACCAAGAGACCCAGTACTTC

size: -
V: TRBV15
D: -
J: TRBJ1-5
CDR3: CATSGSGINQPQHF
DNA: TGTGCCACCAGCGGGTCGGGGATTAATCAGCCCCAGCATTTT

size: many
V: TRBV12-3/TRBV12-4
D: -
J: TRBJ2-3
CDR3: CASSFGRDTQYF
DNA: TGTGCCAGCAGTTTCGGAAGAGATACGCAGTATTTT

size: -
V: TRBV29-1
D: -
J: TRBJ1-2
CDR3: CSVERGERGYTF
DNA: TGCAGCGTTGAAAGAGGGGAGAGGGGCTACACCTTC

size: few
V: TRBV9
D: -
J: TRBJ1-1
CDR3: CASSEGWSTEAFF
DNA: TGTGCCAGCAGCGAGGGGTGGAGCACTGAAGCTTTCTTT

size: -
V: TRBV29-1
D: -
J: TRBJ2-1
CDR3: CSVERPEDPPGRLGSSYNEQFF
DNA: TGCAGCGTTGAGAGGCCCGAAGATCCCCCTGGGCGGCTGGGCTCCTCCTACAATGAGCAGTTCTTC

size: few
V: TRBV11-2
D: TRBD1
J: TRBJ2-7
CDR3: CASSPGTAAFEQYF
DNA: TGTGCCAGCAGCCCCGGGACAGCAGCCTTCGAGCAGTACTTC

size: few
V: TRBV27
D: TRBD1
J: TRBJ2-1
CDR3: CASRGQNSYNEQFF
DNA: TGTGCCAGCAGGGGACAGAACTCCTACAATGAGCAGTTCTTC

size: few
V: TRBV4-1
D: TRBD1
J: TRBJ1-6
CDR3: CASSQGQGGNSPLHF
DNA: TGCGCCAGCAGCCAAGGACAGGGGGGTAATTCACCCCTCCACTTT

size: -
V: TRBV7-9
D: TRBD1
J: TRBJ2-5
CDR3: CASSAGTVQETQYF
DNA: TGTGCCAGCAGCGCCGGGACAGTACAAGAGACCCAGTACTTC

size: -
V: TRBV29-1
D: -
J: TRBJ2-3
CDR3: CSVRPDLGTDTQYF
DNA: TGCAGCGTTCGCCCCGACTTAGGCACAGATACGCAGTATTTT

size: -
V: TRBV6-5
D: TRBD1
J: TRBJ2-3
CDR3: CASSYSRQGLADTQYF
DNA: TGTGCCAGCAGTTACTCCCGACAGGGTCTGGCAGATACGCAGTATTTT

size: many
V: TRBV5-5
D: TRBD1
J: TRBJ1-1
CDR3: CASSLGDRVNTEAFF
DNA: TGTGCCAGCAGCTTGGGGGACAGGGTCAACACTGAAGCTTTCTTT

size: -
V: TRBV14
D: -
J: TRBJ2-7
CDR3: CASRLGSSEQYF
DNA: TGTGCCAGCAGACTAGGGAGCAGCGAGCAGTACTTC

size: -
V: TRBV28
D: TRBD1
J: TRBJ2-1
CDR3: CASSSGQVGAYNEQFF
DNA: TGTGCCAGCAGTTCAGGACAGGTGGGAGCTTACAATGAGCAGTTCTTC

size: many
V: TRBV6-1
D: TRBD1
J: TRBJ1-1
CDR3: CASSETGATEAFF
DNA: TGTGCCAGCAGTGAGACAGGGGCCACTGAAGCTTTCTTT

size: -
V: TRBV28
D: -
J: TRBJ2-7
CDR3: CASASLHEQYF
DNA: TGTGCCAGCGCGAGTTTACACGAGCAGTACTTC

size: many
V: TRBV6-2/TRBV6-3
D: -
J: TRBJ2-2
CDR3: CASSPDQYTGELFF
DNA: TGTGCCAGCAGTCCCGACCAATACACCGGGGAGCTGTTTTTT

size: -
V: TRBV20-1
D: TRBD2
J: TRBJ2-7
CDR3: CSADDGLAGPYEQYF
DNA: TGCAGTGCGGACGACGGACTAGCGGGGCCCTACGAGCAGTACTTC

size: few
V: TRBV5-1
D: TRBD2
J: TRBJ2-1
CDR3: CASSEEDTGWIGSSGGSSYNEQFF
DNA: TGCGCCAGCAGCGAGGAGGATACGGGCTGGATCGGTAGTAGCGGGGGAAGCTCCTACAATGAGCAGTTCTTC

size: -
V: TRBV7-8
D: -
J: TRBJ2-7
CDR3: CASSLDPSWEQYF
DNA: TGTGCCAGCAGCTTAGATCCTAGTTGGGAGCAGTACTTC

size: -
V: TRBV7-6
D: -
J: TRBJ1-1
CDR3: CASSPGRTNTEAFF
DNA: TGTGCCAGCAGTCCCGGACGGACCAACACTGAAGCTTTCTTT

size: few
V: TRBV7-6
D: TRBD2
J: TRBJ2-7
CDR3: CASSLEAGGLYEQYF
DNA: TGTGCCAGCAGCTTAGAAGCGGGAGGGCTCTACGAGCAGTACTTC

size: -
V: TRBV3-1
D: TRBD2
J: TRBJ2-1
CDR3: CASIGTSAHSSYNEQFF
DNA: TGTGCCAGCATCGGTACTAGCGCGCATAGCTCCTACAATGAGCAGTTCTTC

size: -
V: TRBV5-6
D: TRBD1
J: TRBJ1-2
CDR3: CASSFGQGGGYTF
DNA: TGTGCCAGCAGCTTCGGACAGGGAGGGGGCTACACCTTC

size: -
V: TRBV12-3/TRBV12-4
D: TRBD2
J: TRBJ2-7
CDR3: CASSFRERESPYEQYF
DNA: TGTGCCAGCAGTTTTCGGGAGCGGGAGTCCCCCTACGAGCAGTACTTC

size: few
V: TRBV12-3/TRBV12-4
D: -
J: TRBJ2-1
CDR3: CASSLSPGSNVPNSYNEQFF
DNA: TGTGCCAGCAGTTTATCCCCCGGCTCGAATGTACCCAACTCCTACAATGAGCAGTTCTTC

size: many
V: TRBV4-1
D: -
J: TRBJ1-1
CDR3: CASSQWTGTSGNTEAFF
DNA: TGCGCCAGCAGCCAATGGACCGGGACATCGGGGAACACTGAAGCTTTCTTT

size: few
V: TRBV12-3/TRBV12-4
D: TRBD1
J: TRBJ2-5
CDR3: CASKQTGLEETQYF
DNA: TGTGCCAGCAAACAGACAGGGCTTGAGGAGACCCAGTACTTC

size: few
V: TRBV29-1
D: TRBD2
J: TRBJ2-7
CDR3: CSVEEGPQSGTMTSYEQYF
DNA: TGCAGCGTTGAAGAAGGGCCTCAGAGCGGGACGATGACAAGCTACGAGCAGTACTTC

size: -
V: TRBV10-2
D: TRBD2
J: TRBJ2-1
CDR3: CASGDYASYNEQFF
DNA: TGCGCCAGCGGGGACTACGCCTCCTACAATGAGCAGTTCTTC